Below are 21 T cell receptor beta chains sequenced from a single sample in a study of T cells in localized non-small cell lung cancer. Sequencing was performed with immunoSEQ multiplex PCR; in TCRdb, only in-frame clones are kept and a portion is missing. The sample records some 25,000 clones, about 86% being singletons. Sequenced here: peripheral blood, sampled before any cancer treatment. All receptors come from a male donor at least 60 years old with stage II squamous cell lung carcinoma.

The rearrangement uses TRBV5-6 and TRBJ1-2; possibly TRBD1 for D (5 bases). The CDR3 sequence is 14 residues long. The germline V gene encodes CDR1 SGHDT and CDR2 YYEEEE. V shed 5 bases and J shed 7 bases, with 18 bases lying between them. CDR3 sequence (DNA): TGTGCCAGCAGTCAGGGACGTCGTGGCGGTGGCTACACCTTC. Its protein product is CASSQGRRGGGYTF.

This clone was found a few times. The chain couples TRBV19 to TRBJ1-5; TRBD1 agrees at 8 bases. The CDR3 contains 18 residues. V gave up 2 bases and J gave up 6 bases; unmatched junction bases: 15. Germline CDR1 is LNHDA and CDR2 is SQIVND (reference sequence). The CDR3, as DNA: TGTGCCAGTAGTATATCAATCCCCTATACAGGGGGATCTCAGCCCCAGCATTTT. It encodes CASSISIPYTGGSQPQHF.

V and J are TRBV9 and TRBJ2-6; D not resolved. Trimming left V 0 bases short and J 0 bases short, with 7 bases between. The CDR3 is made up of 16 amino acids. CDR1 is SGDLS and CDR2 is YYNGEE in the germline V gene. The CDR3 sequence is CASSVERRSGANVLTF. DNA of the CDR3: TGTGCCAGCAGCGTAGAACGGCGCTCTGGGGCCAACGTCCTGACTTTC.

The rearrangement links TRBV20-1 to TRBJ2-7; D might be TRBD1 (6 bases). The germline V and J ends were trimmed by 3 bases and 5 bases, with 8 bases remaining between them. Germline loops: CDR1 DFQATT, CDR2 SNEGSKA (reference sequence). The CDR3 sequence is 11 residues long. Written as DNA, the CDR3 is TGCAGTGCTAGTCGACAGGACGAGCAGTACTTC. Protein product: CSASRQDEQYF.

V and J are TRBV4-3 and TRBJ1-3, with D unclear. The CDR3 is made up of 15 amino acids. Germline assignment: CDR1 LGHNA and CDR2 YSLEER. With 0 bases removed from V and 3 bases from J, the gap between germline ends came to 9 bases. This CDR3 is CASSQELLYGNTIYF. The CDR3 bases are TGCGCCAGCAGCCAAGAGTTGCTCTATGGAAACACCATATATTTT.

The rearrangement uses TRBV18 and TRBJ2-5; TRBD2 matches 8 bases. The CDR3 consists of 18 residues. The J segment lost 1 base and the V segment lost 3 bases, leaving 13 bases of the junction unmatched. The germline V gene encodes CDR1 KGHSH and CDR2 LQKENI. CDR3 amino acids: CASSPQRTSGKSQETQYF. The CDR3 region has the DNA TGTGCCAGCTCACCGCAACGAACTAGCGGAAAATCCCAAGAGACCCAGTACTTC.

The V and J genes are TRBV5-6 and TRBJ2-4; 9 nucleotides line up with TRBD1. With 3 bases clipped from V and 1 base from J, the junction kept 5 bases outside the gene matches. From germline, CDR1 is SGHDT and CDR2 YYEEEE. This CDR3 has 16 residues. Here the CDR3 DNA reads TGTGCCAGCAGCTATGGGGGACAGGGTGCCAAAAACATTCAGTACTTC. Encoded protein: CASSYGGQGAKNIQYF.

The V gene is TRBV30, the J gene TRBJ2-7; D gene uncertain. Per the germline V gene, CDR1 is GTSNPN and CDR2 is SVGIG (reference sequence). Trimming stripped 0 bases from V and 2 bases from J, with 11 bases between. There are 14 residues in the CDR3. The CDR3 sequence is CAWSVNRVPYEQYF. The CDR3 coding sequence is TGTGCCTGGAGTGTTAATAGGGTTCCCTACGAGCAGTACTTC.

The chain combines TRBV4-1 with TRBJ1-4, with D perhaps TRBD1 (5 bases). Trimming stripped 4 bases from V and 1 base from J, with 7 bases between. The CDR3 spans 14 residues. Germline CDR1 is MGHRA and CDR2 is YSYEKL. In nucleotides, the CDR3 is TGCGCCAGCAGCCCCGACAGAACTAATGAAAAACTGTTTTTT. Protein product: CASSPDRTNEKLFF.

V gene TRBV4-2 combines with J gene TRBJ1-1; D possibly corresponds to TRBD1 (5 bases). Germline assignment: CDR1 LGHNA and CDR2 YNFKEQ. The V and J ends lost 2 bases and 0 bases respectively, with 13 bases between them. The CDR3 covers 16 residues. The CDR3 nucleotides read TGTGCCAGCAGCCAACAGCCCGGAGGGGTGAACACTGAAGCTTTCTTT. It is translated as CASSQQPGGVNTEAFF.

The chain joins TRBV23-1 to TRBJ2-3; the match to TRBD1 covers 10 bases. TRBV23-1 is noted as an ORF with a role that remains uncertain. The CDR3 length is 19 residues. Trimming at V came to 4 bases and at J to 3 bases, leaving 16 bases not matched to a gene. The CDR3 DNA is TGCGCCAGCAGTCGGGGGGACAGGGGTTTTGCATGTCGAACAGATACGCAGTATTTT. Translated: CASSRGDRGFACRTDTQYF.

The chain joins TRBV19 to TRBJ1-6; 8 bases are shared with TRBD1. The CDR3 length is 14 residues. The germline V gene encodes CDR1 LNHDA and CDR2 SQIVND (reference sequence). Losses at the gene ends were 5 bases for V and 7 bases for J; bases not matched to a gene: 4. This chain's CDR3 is CASSETGGNSPLHF. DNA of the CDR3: TGTGCCAGTAGTGAAACAGGGGGAAATTCACCCCTCCACTTT.

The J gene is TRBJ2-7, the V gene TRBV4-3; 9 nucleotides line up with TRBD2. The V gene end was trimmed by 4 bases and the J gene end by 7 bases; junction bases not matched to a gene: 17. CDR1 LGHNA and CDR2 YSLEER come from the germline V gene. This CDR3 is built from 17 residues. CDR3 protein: CASSRRKRGGGAREQYF. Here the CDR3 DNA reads TGCGCCAGCAGCCGCCGAAAACGGGGCGGGGGGGCCCGGGAGCAGTACTTC.

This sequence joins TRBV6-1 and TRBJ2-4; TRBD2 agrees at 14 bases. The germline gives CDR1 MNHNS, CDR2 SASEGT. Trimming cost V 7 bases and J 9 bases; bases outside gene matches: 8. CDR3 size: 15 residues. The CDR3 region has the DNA TGTGCCAGCACCATGACTAGCGGGGGGGGTAGCATTCAGTACTTC. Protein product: CASTMTSGGGSIQYF.

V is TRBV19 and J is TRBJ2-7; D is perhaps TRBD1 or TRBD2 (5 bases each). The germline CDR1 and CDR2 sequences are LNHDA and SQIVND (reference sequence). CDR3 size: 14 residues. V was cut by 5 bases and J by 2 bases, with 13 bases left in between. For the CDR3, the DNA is TGTGCCAGTAGTCGATCGGGACCGACCTACGAGCAGTACTTC. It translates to CASSRSGPTYEQYF.

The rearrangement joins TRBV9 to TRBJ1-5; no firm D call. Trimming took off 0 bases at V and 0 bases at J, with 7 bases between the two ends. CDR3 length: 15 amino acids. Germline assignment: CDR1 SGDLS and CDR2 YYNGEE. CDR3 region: CASSVGGNSNQPQHF. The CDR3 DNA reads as TGTGCCAGCAGCGTAGGAGGGAATAGCAATCAGCCCCAGCATTTT.

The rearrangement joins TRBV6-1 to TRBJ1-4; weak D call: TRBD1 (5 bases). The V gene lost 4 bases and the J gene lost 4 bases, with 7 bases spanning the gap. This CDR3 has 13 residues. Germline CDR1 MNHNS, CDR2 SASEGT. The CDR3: CASSGGFNEKLFF. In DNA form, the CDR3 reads TGTGCCAGCAGTGGGGGGTTTAATGAAAAACTGTTTTTT.

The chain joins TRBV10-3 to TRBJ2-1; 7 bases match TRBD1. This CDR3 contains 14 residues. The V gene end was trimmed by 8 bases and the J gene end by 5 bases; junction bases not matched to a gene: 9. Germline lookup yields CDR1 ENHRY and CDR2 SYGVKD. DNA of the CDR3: TGTGCCATCTCTCCCGGGACAGCTGACAATGAGCAGTTCTTC. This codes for CAISPGTADNEQFF.

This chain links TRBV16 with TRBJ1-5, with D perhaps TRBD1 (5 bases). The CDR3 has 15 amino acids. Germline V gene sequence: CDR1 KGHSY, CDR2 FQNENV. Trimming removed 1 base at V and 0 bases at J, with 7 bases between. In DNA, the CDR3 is TGTGCCAGCAGCCAATTCAGGGATAGCAATCAGCCCCAGCATTTT. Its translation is CASSQFRDSNQPQHF.

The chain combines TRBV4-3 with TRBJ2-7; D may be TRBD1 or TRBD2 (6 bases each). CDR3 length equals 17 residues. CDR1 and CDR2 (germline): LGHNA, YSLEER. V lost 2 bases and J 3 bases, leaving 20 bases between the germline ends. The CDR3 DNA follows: TGCGCCAGCAGCCAACCCCCGGGGAGGACAGCAGGCTACGAGCAGTACTTC. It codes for CASSQPPGRTAGYEQYF.

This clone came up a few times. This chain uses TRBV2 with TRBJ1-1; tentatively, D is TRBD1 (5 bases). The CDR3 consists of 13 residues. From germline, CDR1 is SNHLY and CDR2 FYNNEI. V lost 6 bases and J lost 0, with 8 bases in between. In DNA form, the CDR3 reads TGTGCCAGCAGAATGGGGGTGAACACTGAAGCTTTCTTT. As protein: CASRMGVNTEAFF. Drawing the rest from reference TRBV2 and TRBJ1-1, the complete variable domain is EPEVTQTPSHQVTQMGQEVILRCVPISNHLYFYWYRQILGQKVEFLVSFYNNEISEKSEIFDDQFSVERPDGSNFTLKIRSTKLEDSAMYFCASRMGVNTEAFFGQGTRLTVV.